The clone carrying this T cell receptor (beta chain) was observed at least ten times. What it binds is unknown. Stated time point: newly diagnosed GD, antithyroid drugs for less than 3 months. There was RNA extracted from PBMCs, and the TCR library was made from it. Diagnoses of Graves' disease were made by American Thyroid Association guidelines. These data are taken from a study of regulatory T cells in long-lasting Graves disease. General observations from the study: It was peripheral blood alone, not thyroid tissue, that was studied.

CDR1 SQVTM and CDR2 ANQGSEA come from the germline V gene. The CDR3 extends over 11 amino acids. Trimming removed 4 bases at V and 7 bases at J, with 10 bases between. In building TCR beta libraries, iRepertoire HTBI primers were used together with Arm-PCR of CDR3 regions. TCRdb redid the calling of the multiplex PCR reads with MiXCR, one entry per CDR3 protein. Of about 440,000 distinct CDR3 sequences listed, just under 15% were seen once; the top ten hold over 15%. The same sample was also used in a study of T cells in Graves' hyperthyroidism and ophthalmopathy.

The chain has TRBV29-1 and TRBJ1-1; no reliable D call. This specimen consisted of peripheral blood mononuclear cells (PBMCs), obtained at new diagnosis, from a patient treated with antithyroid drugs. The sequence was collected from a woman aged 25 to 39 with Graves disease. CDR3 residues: CSVADGVEAFF. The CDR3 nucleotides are TGCAGCGTTGCGGACGGCGTTGAAGCTTTCTTT.